These T cell receptor beta chains were read from a single sample in a study of T cell repertoires in cytomegalovirus infection. Their antigen targets remain unknown. TCRdb used MiXCR to reprocess the reads, holding one entry per CDR3 protein. The sample shows fewer than 950,000 distinct CDR3 sequences, approximately 32% of them seen only once. This sample comprised cultured CD8+ T cells from PBMCs, obtained from culture after CMV antigen stimulation. Receptors originate from a human donor in good health (CMV status not recorded). Some clones in this sample may be carry-over from other donors' samples. Both conserved end residues are part of each CDR3. A D gene is named only where the DNA matches it firmly. Expanded clones are given a class, and other clones once, few, many or no size at all.

TRBJ2-1	NA	TRBV11-1	TRBD2	TGTGCCAGCAGCTATACGAGCGGGGGGGTTTACAATGAGCAGTTCTTC	CASSYTSGGVYNEQFF
TRBJ2-3	NA	TRBV13	NA	TGTGCCAGCAGCCCCCAGGGGGGGGCCGACACAGATACGCAGTATTTT	CASSPQGGADTDTQYF
TRBJ2-7	NA	TRBV4-2	NA	TGTGCCAGCAGCTTTTGGACAGACTCGTACGAGCAGTACTTC	CASSFWTDSYEQYF
TRBJ2-2	NA	TRBV27	TRBD2	TGTGCCAGCATTCACCTTCGTAGCGGGGGGCCCAACACCGGGGAGCTGTTTTTT	CASIHLRSGGPNTGELFF
TRBJ1-2	NA	TRBV7-9	NA	TGTGCCAGCAGCTTAGGTCTTCAGACCGGCTACACCTTC	CASSLGLQTGYTF
TRBJ1-3	once	TRBV4-3	NA	TGCGCCAGCAGCCAAGATCCTTTCCAATCTGGAAACACCATATATTTT	CASSQDPFQSGNTIYF
TRBJ1-2	few	TRBV12-3/TRBV12-4	TRBD1	TGTGCCAGCAGTTCCTCCGGGACAGGAGGCGATGGCTACACCTTC	CASSSSGTGGDGYTF
TRBJ1-2	few	TRBV7-6	NA	TGTGCCAGCAGCTTAGAAGAGACAGGCTATGGCTACACCTTC	CASSLEETGYGYTF
TRBJ1-2	few	TRBV27	NA	TGTGCCAGCAGTTTATCGGGTCCGGTGCTCTATGGCTACACCTTC	CASSLSGPVLYGYTF
TRBJ1-4	NA	TRBV19	NA	TGTGCCAGTAGTCGGGGCAGCAAAACAACTAATGAAAAACTGTTTTTT	CASSRGSKTTNEKLFF
TRBJ2-1	NA	TRBV6-2/TRBV6-3	NA	TGTGCCAGCAGTTACGATCCGATGGGAAGACCGTACTACAATGAGCAGTTCTTC	CASSYDPMGRPYYNEQFF
TRBJ1-4	few	TRBV5-4	NA	TGTGCCAGCAGCTTGGAGGGGCTATCAACTAATGAAAAACTGTTTTTT	CASSLEGLSTNEKLFF
TRBJ2-7	few	TRBV5-1	NA	TGCGCCAGCAGCCCGGCGGGAACCTACGAGGAGTACTTC	CASSPAGTYEEYF
TRBJ2-1	NA	TRBV13	TRBD2	TGTGCCAGCAGCTTAGGCCGAGCGGGGGCCTACAATGAGCAGTTCTTC	CASSLGRAGAYNEQFF
TRBJ1-1	NA	TRBV12-3/TRBV12-4	NA	TGTGCCAGCAGTCACTCGGGGGCCCATGAAGCTTTCTTT	CASSHSGAHEAFF
TRBJ2-2	NA	TRBV7-9	NA	TGTGCCAGCAGCTTAATAGGACGGAGTAACGGAGAGCTGTTTTTT	CASSLIGRSNGELFF
TRBJ2-1	NA	TRBV4-3	TRBD2	TGCGCCAGCAGCCAAGAGATAGGGCTAGCGGGAGTCAATGAGCAGTTCTTC	CASSQEIGLAGVNEQFF
TRBJ2-2	NA	TRBV7-7	NA	TGTGCTAGCAGCGACCGAAGGGCCGGGCCCTACTCCGGGGAGCTGTTTTTT	CASSDRRAGPYSGELFF
TRBJ1-4	NA	TRBV27	TRBD1	TGTGCCAGCAGCGCAGGGGGGGGATATGAAAAACTGTTTTTT	CASSAGGGYEKLFF
TRBJ2-6	NA	TRBV7-9	NA	TGTACCAGCAGCCCACCCGGAGCCGGGGCCAACGTCCTGACTTTC	CTSSPPGAGANVLTF
TRBJ2-1	many	TRBV11-1	NA	TGTGCCAGCATGTGGGGGACGGCCTCCTACAATGAGCAGTTCTTC	CASMWGTASYNEQFF
TRBJ2-1	few	TRBV19	NA	TGTGCCAGTAGTATAGGGCGGAGTTACAATGAGCAGTTCTTC	CASSIGRSYNEQFF
TRBJ1-5	few	TRBV6-1	NA	TGTGCCAGCACTCCCCACGGGGTTGCGAATCAGCCCCAGCATTTT	CASTPHGVANQPQHF
TRBJ1-1	many	TRBV7-9	TRBD1	TGTGCCAGCAGCTTAATGACAGGGGGCGGATTTGGTGAAGCTTTCTTT	CASSLMTGGGFGEAFF
TRBJ2-3	NA	TRBV12-3/TRBV12-4	NA	TGTGCCAGCACTTGGGGGGGCGTCGGAGATACGCAGTATTTT	CASTWGGVGDTQYF
TRBJ1-1	few	TRBV6-5	NA	TGTGCCAGCAGTTACATGGGACGCTACATGAACACTGAAGCTTTCTTT	CASSYMGRYMNTEAFF
TRBJ2-1	NA	TRBV12-3/TRBV12-4	TRBD2	TGTGCCAACAGTCCTCTAGCGGGGGGATTATCCTACAATGAGCAGTTCTTC	CANSPLAGGLSYNEQFF
TRBJ1-1	few	TRBV4-1	NA	TGCGCCAGCAGCCAAGAACAGAATGGGGTGCATCTCTTT	CASSQEQNGVHLF
TRBJ2-1	few	TRBV6-5	TRBD2	TGTGCCAGCAGTTACGGGACTAGCGACGAGCAGTTCTTC	CASSYGTSDEQFF
TRBJ1-1	few	TRBV4-2	NA	TGTGCCAGCAGCCAAACCGCGGGCAGAATGAACACTGAAGCTTTCTTT	CASSQTAGRMNTEAFF
TRBJ2-1	NA	TRBV7-6	TRBD2	TGTGCCAGCAGCTTAGGAATATATGGCGGGGGGTTCTACAATGAGCAGTTCTTC	CASSLGIYGGGFYNEQFF